Sequencing of this T cell receptor (beta chain) was carried out in a study of post-analysis software for immune sequencing data (dated by TCRdb to between 2015 and 2017). Turning to the overall study: Relapsing-remitting, secondary progressive and progressive-relapsing multiple sclerosis were recorded as disease courses, and subtype annotation was lacking for some patients. Patient repertoires were compared against 10 to 12 previously published healthy control repertoires from donors aged about 6 to 27 years. A subset of samples was prepared in parallel using single-end sample barcoding, then pooled and co-amplified after Illumina adapter ligation. The full study reports these points: Normalized Chao1 diversity was significantly lower in multiple sclerosis patients than controls, suggesting substantial peripheral T-cell clonal expansion. When samples were clustered directly using the F measure, samples prepared in the same batch co-clustered strongly, which prompted a batch-effect correction. The multiple sclerosis patient group was slightly younger than the control group.

The library was made by PCR. The run used an Illumina HiSeq 2500. Unique molecular identifiers were incorporated into TCR beta cDNA libraries to reduce PCR and sequencing biases. Roughly 0.5 million cDNA molecules were obtained per 1 to 10 million input T cells, so each molecule approximated one T cell. The patient libraries were prepared and sequenced with the same protocol used for the earlier healthy control dataset. Samples belonging to the same batch were prepared together, multiplexed and sequenced on a shared HiSeq lane. The study's processing was this. MIGEC handled the raw barcoded reads, throwing out single-read molecular identifier groups before consensus assembly and CDR3 extraction. Clonotype tables were post-analysed with VDJtools, normalizing diversity by down-sampling all datasets to the smallest sample size. Repertoire overlap clustering matched CDR3 amino acid but not nucleotide sequences to correct batch-related cross-sample contamination. The public sequencing data were trimmed at Q25 with fastp and processed into clonotypes with MiXCR by TCRdb, which kept only in-frame beta chains. Rows with a matching CDR3 protein are joined into one entry that keeps the most common DNA and genes. The V and J calls, along with clone size, are taken from TCRdb and not from the paper's own processing. This sample comprises around 440,000 distinct CDR3 sequences, less than 45% of them detected only once. Over 10% of the sample comes from the top ten.

About this clonotype itself: Its target antigen remains unknown. Qualities for individual bases were not recorded, and no much larger clone is one base off.

TCR beta repertoires were profiled from peripheral blood of approximately 13 young patients with multiple sclerosis to demonstrate the VDJtools post-analysis software. The multiple sclerosis patients were children and adolescents between about 6 and 16 years of age. This sequence was found in a girl aged 10 to 17 with multiple sclerosis. The sample consisted of blood.

The CDR3 is CASSPIGGAEQPQHF. Here is the DNA: TGTGCCAGCAGCCCAATAGGGGGGGCTGAGCAGCCCCAGCATTTT. This receptor chain uses TRBV7-9 and TRBJ1-5, with a weak D call of TRBD1 (6 bases match). V lost 5 bases and J lost 7 bases; the stretch between them is 18 bases long. The cysteine opens and the phenylalanine closes a CDR3 of 15 amino acids. The retained sequence is limited to the CDR3, 45 bases, with the frame set at the first base. Taken from the germline V gene (reference sequence), the CDR1 and CDR2 loops are SEHNR and FQNEAQ.